These 21 T cell receptor beta chains originate from one sample sequenced in a study of beta chain features in type 1 diabetes. Study-wide findings and caveats: TCRB CDR3s were moderately but significantly shorter in Type 1 diabetes patients in all four CD4+ subsets.

Their target antigens are unknown. Since all of the isolated RNA was reverse transcribed, expressed TCRB transcripts were what got sequenced. The table came from immunoSEQ multiplex PCR; TCRdb's copy has only in-frame clones and leaves some out. The table lists 250,000 to 350,000 clones, around an eighth of them singletons. Sample: naive CD4+ T cells from blood. All receptors derive from a man in his thirties or forties with type 1 diabetes.

This chain links TRBV27 with TRBJ1-2; 9 bases are shared with TRBD1. The CDR3 is made up of 16 amino acids. J gave up 4 bases and V 1 base, and 7 bases lay outside the gene matches. The germline gives CDR1 MNHEY, CDR2 SMNVEV (reference sequence). CDR3 DNA sequence: TGTGCCAGCAGTTTATGGTCGGGACAGGGAGCCTATGGCTACACCTTC. Protein product: CASSLWSGQGAYGYTF.

This clone occurred a few times. The V call is TRBV6-5, the J call TRBJ2-6; perhaps TRBD1 as D (5 bases). Germline CDR1 is MNHEY and CDR2 is SVGAGI. This CDR3 spans 16 amino acids. V lost 2 bases and J lost 0, with 8 bases in between. CDR3 coding DNA: TGTGCCAGCAGTTACGGGGCTTCCTCTGGGGCCAACGTCCTGACTTTC. Protein: CASSYGASSGANVLTF.

This clone showed up just a few times. The rearrangement links TRBV11-2 to TRBJ2-7, with D perhaps TRBD2 (5 bases). V lost 4 bases to trimming and J lost 5 bases, with 18 bases between them. Germline V gene lookup returns CDR1 SGHAT and CDR2 FQNNGV. CDR3 length equals 15 residues. CDR3 nucleotides: TGTGCCAGCAGCTCCCTCCCGGGAAGTCGCAACGAGCAGTACTTC. Its protein product is CASSSLPGSRNEQYF.

The genes are TRBV6-5 and TRBJ1-1; no firm D call. The CDR3 sequence is 13 residues long. In germline, CDR1 is MNHEY, CDR2 SVGAGI. V shed 0 bases and J shed 5 bases, with 7 bases lying between them. CDR3 sequence (DNA): TGTGCCAGCAGTTACTCGAGGCAGACTGAAGCTTTCTTT. Protein product: CASSYSRQTEAFF.

This clone has more than one count but fewer than ten. The chain has TRBV6-6 and TRBJ2-1; 8 bases are shared with TRBD1. The CDR3 covers 16 residues. CDR1 and CDR2 (germline): MNHNY, SVGAGI (reference sequence). V was pared by 8 bases and J by 10 bases, with 19 bases of the junction left unmatched. CDR3 loop: CASLPTLIPDRAEQFF. The CDR3 DNA reads as TGTGCCAGCCTCCCAACTCTTATACCGGACAGGGCGGAGCAGTTCTTC.

The chain carries TRBV2 and TRBJ1-5, with D perhaps matching TRBD1 (6 bases). Germline V CDR1 and CDR2: SNHLY, FYNNEI. The ends were cut back, 5 bases at V and 4 bases at J, with 9 bases in the middle. The CDR3 sequence is 13 residues long. This CDR3 reads CASSRTVNQPQHF. The CDR3 coding sequence is TGTGCCAGCAGTCGGACAGTTAATCAGCCCCAGCATTTT.

This clone showed up just a few times. The chain has TRBV28 and TRBJ2-7; 10 nucleotides match TRBD1. The J segment lost 5 bases and the V segment lost 10 bases, leaving 11 bases of the junction unmatched. This CDR3 has 14 amino acids. Germline CDR1 MDHEN, CDR2 SYDVKM. The CDR3 is CATLIGTGDHEQYF. CDR3 in DNA: TGTGCCACCCTCATCGGGACAGGGGACCACGAGCAGTACTTC.

The gene calls are TRBV11-3 and TRBJ2-7; 8 bases line up with TRBD2. V gave up 5 bases and J gave up 0 bases; unmatched junction bases: 6. Looked up from germline, CDR1 is SGHNT and CDR2 is YENEEA. The CDR3 runs to 15 residues. CDR3 DNA: TGTGCCAGCAGCCCCACTAGCGGAAGCTCCTACGAGCAGTACTTC. It translates to CASSPTSGSSYEQYF.

About this clone: Other DNA sequences of this sample code for an identical CDR3. The genes are TRBV7-3 and TRBJ1-1; possible D gene TRBD1, 5 bases. The germline CDR1 and CDR2 sequences are SGHTA and FQGTGA. CDR3 size: 13 residues. V was shortened by 2 bases and J by 2 bases, with 6 bases between the two germline ends. DNA of the CDR3: TGTGCCAGCAGCTTAGACAGAAACACTGAAGCTTTCTTT. This sequence encodes CASSLDRNTEAFF.

The chain links TRBV18 to TRBJ2-3; a weak D match, TRBD1 (5 bases). Deletions cut 8 bases from V and 1 base from J, with 10 bases between. The CDR3 spans 13 residues. Germline V gives CDR1 KGHSH, CDR2 LQKENI. The CDR3 spells CASTEGGTDTQYF. DNA for the CDR3: TGTGCCAGCACCGAAGGGGGCACAGATACGCAGTATTTT.

In this sample, this clone turned up a few times. The chain joins TRBV2 to TRBJ2-5; 7 bases line up with TRBD2. The junction had 6 bases not matched to a gene; V was cut back by 4 bases and J by 1 base. This CDR3 region has 15 residues. Per germline, CDR1 SNHLY and CDR2 FYNNEI. In DNA form, the CDR3 reads TGTGCCAGCAGTGCTATCACGGGAGGCCAAGAGACCCAGTACTTC. Translated, it gives CASSAITGGQETQYF.

This clone was detected only a few times. The V call is TRBV30, the J call TRBJ2-7, with TRBD2 as a possible D gene (6 bases). The CDR3 consists of 15 residues. V was pared by 2 bases and J by 0 bases, with 14 bases between. Germline lookup yields CDR1 GTSNPN and CDR2 SVGIG (reference sequence). This CDR3 reads CAWSRAGKDSYEQYF. In nucleotides, the CDR3 is TGTGCCTGGAGTCGCGCGGGGAAGGACTCCTACGAGCAGTACTTC.

The chain employs TRBV28 and TRBJ1-2; TRBD1 aligns across 8 bases. CDR3 length equals 14 residues. The V gene end was trimmed by 5 bases and the J gene end by 7 bases; junction bases not matched to a gene: 9. The germline V gene has CDR1 MDHEN and CDR2 SYDVKM. The chain's CDR3 is CASSTPQGARGYTF. The CDR3 bases are TGTGCCAGCAGTACACCTCAGGGGGCGCGTGGCTACACCTTC.

This chain's CDR3 is CASSPTAGEETQYF. The DNA for the CDR3 is TGTGCCAGTAGTCCCACAGCGGGAGAAGAGACCCAGTACTTC. The genes are TRBV19 and TRBJ2-5, with TRBD2 identical over 8 bases. V lost 5 bases to trimming and J lost 3 bases; unmatched junction nucleotides: 5. The CDR3 runs to 14 residues. Germline V gene data show CDR1 as LNHDA and CDR2 as SQIVND (reference sequence).

This clone was picked up one time. The rearrangement uses TRBV5-6 and TRBJ2-3, with D possibly being TRBD2 (5 bases). Germline V gene lookup returns CDR1 SGHDT and CDR2 YYEEEE. Trimming cost V 0 bases and J 2 bases, with 10 bases left between them. The length of the CDR3 is 15 residues. The chain's CDR3 is CASSLVRESTDTQYF. CDR3 DNA: TGTGCCAGCAGCTTGGTTAGGGAGTCCACAGATACGCAGTATTTT.

This clone was seen a handful of times. The chain uses TRBV7-2 and TRBJ2-1, with TRBD2 matching over 7 bases. Trimming took 5 bases from V and 7 from J; bases not matched to a gene: 11. Looked up from germline, CDR1 is SGHTA and CDR2 is FQGNSA. This CDR3 contains 15 residues. In DNA, the CDR3 is TGTGCCAGCAGCCCGGGAGGCCCAGGGAGGAATGAGCAGTTCTTC. It codes for CASSPGGPGRNEQFF.

The chain couples TRBV28 to TRBJ1-1; 8 bases agree with TRBD1. The CDR3 covers 15 residues. Germline CDR1 MDHEN, CDR2 SYDVKM. Unmatched junction bases numbered 5, after V lost 5 bases and J lost 0 bases. The CDR3 bases are TGTGCCAGCAGTCCAAGGGGACAGGTGAACACTGAAGCTTTCTTT. It codes for CASSPRGQVNTEAFF.

V is TRBV19 and J is TRBJ2-7; a weak D match, TRBD2 (6 bases). With 7 bases removed from V and 1 base from J, the gap between germline ends came to 23 bases. Germline V gene data show CDR1 as LNHDA and CDR2 as SQIVND (reference sequence). This CDR3 has 17 amino acids. The CDR3 spells CASTPGRYRDSSYEQYF. CDR3 DNA: TGTGCCAGTACCCCGGGTCGGTACCGGGACTCTTCCTACGAGCAGTACTTC.

The sample holds a few counts of this clone. This sequence joins TRBV6-5 and TRBJ2-1; D perhaps matches TRBD1 (6 bases). The V and J ends lost 5 bases and 3 bases respectively, with 8 bases between them. The CDR3 covers 13 residues. CDR1 is MNHEY and CDR2 is SVGAGI in the germline V gene. The CDR3: CASSPDSYNEQFF. CDR3 bases: TGTGCCAGCAGTCCGGACAGCTACAATGAGCAGTTCTTC.

There are a few counts of this clone. The V and J genes are TRBV19 and TRBJ1-2; TRBD1 aligns across 8 bases. V shed 6 bases and J 1 base; nucleotides not matched to a gene: 7. CDR1 is LNHDA and CDR2 is SQIVND in the germline V gene (reference sequence). The CDR3 runs to 15 residues. The CDR3 here is CASSRTGYGNYGYTF. The CDR3 nucleotides read TGTGCCAGTAGCCGGACAGGGTACGGTAACTATGGCTACACCTTC.

With respect to this clone: At one end the junction does not follow the germline gene, possibly because of a read error. V gene TRBV7-7 combines with J gene TRBJ2-1, with 7 nucleotides matching TRBD2. Germline CDR1 SSHAT, CDR2 FNYEAQ (reference sequence). This CDR3 comprises 14 residues. CDR3 DNA sequence: TGTGCTAGCAGCTTAAGGAGGGAGGGAGGGAAGCAGTTCTTC. Amino acids: CASSLRREGGKQFF.